The rows below give T cell receptor beta chains drawn from one sample of a study of OX40 agonist ivuxolimab in advanced cancers. Sequencing was performed with immunoSEQ multiplex PCR; in TCRdb, only in-frame clones are kept and a portion is missing. The sample has fewer than 100,000 clones; around 86% are singletons. This specimen was CD4+ or CD8+ T cells sorted from blood, taken in a trial of the OX40 agonist ivuxolimab. These receptors were collected from an adult with an advanced solid tumor such as melanoma, head and neck, liver or kidney cancer. Both conserved end residues are part of each CDR3. D genes are given only for firm matches. Clone sizes are given selectively: once, few, many, or a class where the clone is expanded.

clone_size: -
d_call: -
v_call: TRBV7-2
j_call: TRBJ2-5
cdr3_nt: TGTGCCAGCAGTCCGGGGGGCCCAGAGACCCAGTACTTC
cdr3_aa: CASSPGGPETQYF

clone_size: -
d_call: TRBD1
v_call: TRBV6-6
j_call: TRBJ1-6
cdr3_nt: TGTGCCAGCGGGGACAGGGAAGGCTCACCCCTCCACTTT
cdr3_aa: CASGDREGSPLHF

clone_size: -
d_call: -
v_call: TRBV7-2
j_call: TRBJ2-1
cdr3_nt: TGTGCCAGCAGACCTAGCTACAATGAGCAGTTCTTC
cdr3_aa: CASRPSYNEQFF

clone_size: -
d_call: TRBD1
v_call: TRBV5-1
j_call: TRBJ2-1
cdr3_nt: TGCGCCAGCAGCGCGGACAGGGCGAGTGACAATGAGCAGTTCTTC
cdr3_aa: CASSADRASDNEQFF

clone_size: -
d_call: -
v_call: TRBV7-2
j_call: TRBJ2-5
cdr3_nt: TGTGCCAGCAGCTTGAGGTGGGACTCCCGAGAGACCCAGTACTTC
cdr3_aa: CASSLRWDSRETQYF

clone_size: -
d_call: TRBD2
v_call: TRBV18
j_call: TRBJ2-1
cdr3_nt: TGTGCCAGCTCACCACGGGTAGCGGGGGCTTCCTACAATGAGCAGTTCTTC
cdr3_aa: CASSPRVAGASYNEQFF

clone_size: -
d_call: TRBD1
v_call: TRBV28
j_call: TRBJ1-5
cdr3_nt: TGTGCCAGCAGTTTACCCGGACAGGGGGCATGGTATAGCAATCAGCCCCAGCATTTT
cdr3_aa: CASSLPGQGAWYSNQPQHF

clone_size: -
d_call: -
v_call: TRBV5-5
j_call: TRBJ2-1
cdr3_nt: TGTGCCAGCACCAAAGGGGGGTCTACCTACAATGAGCAGTTCTTC
cdr3_aa: CASTKGGSTYNEQFF

clone_size: once
d_call: TRBD1
v_call: TRBV18
j_call: TRBJ1-1
cdr3_nt: TGTGCCAGCTCACCACTTCTCTTCGGACAGGGGGCGTCGAACACTGAAGCTTTCTTT
cdr3_aa: CASSPLLFGQGASNTEAFF

clone_size: -
d_call: -
v_call: TRBV28
j_call: TRBJ2-7
cdr3_nt: TGTGCCAGCAGTACCCCGGGACTCCCGAAGGAAGAGCAGTACTTC
cdr3_aa: CASSTPGLPKEEQYF

clone_size: -
d_call: TRBD2
v_call: TRBV5-1
j_call: TRBJ2-3
cdr3_nt: TGCGCCAGCAGCCGCAGCGGGGGGGCCCCAGATACGCAGTATTTT
cdr3_aa: CASSRSGGAPDTQYF

clone_size: once
d_call: -
v_call: TRBV5-4
j_call: TRBJ2-6
cdr3_nt: TGTGCCAGCAGCTTGGGGCTGGGGCCAGGCCTCTCTGGGGCCAACGTCCTGACTTTC
cdr3_aa: CASSLGLGPGLSGANVLTF

clone_size: -
d_call: -
v_call: TRBV11-2
j_call: TRBJ2-1
cdr3_nt: TGTGCCAGCAGCCCTTCTGGGATGGGGGGTAATGAGCAGTTCTTC
cdr3_aa: CASSPSGMGGNEQFF

clone_size: -
d_call: -
v_call: TRBV10-3
j_call: TRBJ1-1
cdr3_nt: TGTGCCATCAGGCGGAGGGAGGACACTGAAGCTTTCTTT
cdr3_aa: CAIRRREDTEAFF

clone_size: -
d_call: -
v_call: TRBV6-6
j_call: TRBJ2-1
cdr3_nt: TGTGCCAGCAGTTCCAGGTTTGAGCAGTTCTTC
cdr3_aa: CASSSRFEQFF

clone_size: -
d_call: -
v_call: TRBV7-2
j_call: TRBJ1-2
cdr3_nt: TGTGCCAGCAGCTTAGCGCGGTCAGCCTTCGGCTATGGCTACACCTTC
cdr3_aa: CASSLARSAFGYGYTF

clone_size: -
d_call: TRBD1
v_call: TRBV5-4
j_call: TRBJ1-1
cdr3_nt: TGTGCCAGCAGCTTAGGGGGCCCGTTGAACACTGAAGCTTTCTTT
cdr3_aa: CASSLGGPLNTEAFF

clone_size: -
d_call: -
v_call: TRBV7-2
j_call: TRBJ1-1
cdr3_nt: TGTGCCAGCAGCTCATCGATCGTCCGATTCACTGAAGCTTTCTTT
cdr3_aa: CASSSSIVRFTEAFF

clone_size: -
d_call: TRBD2
v_call: TRBV19
j_call: TRBJ2-2
cdr3_nt: TGTGCCAGTAAGGTCTCTAGCGGGCAGACCGGGGAGCTGTTTTTT
cdr3_aa: CASKVSSGQTGELFF

clone_size: -
d_call: -
v_call: TRBV18
j_call: TRBJ1-5
cdr3_nt: TGTGCCAGCTCACCAGCAAAGGAGGGGAGCAATCAGCCCCAGCATTTT
cdr3_aa: CASSPAKEGSNQPQHF

clone_size: -
d_call: TRBD1
v_call: TRBV2
j_call: TRBJ2-2
cdr3_nt: TGTGCCAGCAGGGGACAGGGGAACACCGGGGAGCTGTTTTTT
cdr3_aa: CASRGQGNTGELFF

clone_size: -
d_call: TRBD2
v_call: TRBV28
j_call: TRBJ2-7
cdr3_nt: TGTGCCAGCAGTCACCCTGGACTAGCGGGGGGGATCTACGAGCAGTACTTC
cdr3_aa: CASSHPGLAGGIYEQYF

clone_size: -
d_call: -
v_call: TRBV11-3
j_call: TRBJ2-3
cdr3_nt: TGTGCCAGCAGCTTAAACGACGGCGTGCACGATTTT
cdr3_aa: CASSLNDGVHDF

clone_size: once
d_call: TRBD1
v_call: TRBV7-7
j_call: TRBJ2-5
cdr3_nt: TGTGCCAGCAGCTTGTTGACAGGGGGCGAGACCCAGTACTTC
cdr3_aa: CASSLLTGGETQYF

clone_size: -
d_call: -
v_call: TRBV6-5
j_call: TRBJ1-2
cdr3_nt: TGTGCCAGCAGTTACTCTCGGGAACATGGCTACACCTTC
cdr3_aa: CASSYSREHGYTF

clone_size: -
d_call: TRBD1
v_call: TRBV5-5
j_call: TRBJ1-2
cdr3_nt: TGTGCCAGCAGCTCCGGGACAGCTTATGGCTACACCTTC
cdr3_aa: CASSSGTAYGYTF

clone_size: -
d_call: -
v_call: TRBV21-1
j_call: TRBJ2-7
cdr3_nt: TGTGCCAGCAGCAAAAGGGGTAAGTCCTACGAGCAGTACTTC
cdr3_aa: CASSKRGKSYEQYF

clone_size: few
d_call: -
v_call: TRBV23-1
j_call: TRBJ2-7
cdr3_nt: TGCGCCAGCAGTCAATTAGCCCCGGGACGGGACTCCTACGAGCAGTACTTC
cdr3_aa: CASSQLAPGRDSYEQYF

clone_size: -
d_call: -
v_call: TRBV27
j_call: TRBJ2-6
cdr3_nt: TGTGCCAGCAGATCGAGGGGGGCCAACGTCCTGACTTTC
cdr3_aa: CASRSRGANVLTF

clone_size: few
d_call: -
v_call: TRBV7-2
j_call: TRBJ2-5
cdr3_nt: TGTGCCAGCAGCTTAGGACGACAAGAGACCCAGTACTTC
cdr3_aa: CASSLGRQETQYF

clone_size: -
d_call: -
v_call: TRBV5-8
j_call: TRBJ2-7
cdr3_nt: TGTGCCAGCAGCTGGGACCGAGGTGGCGAGCAGTACTTC
cdr3_aa: CASSWDRGGEQYF

clone_size: few
d_call: -
v_call: TRBV18
j_call: TRBJ2-7
cdr3_nt: TGTGCCAGCTCACCCCCAGCGGATTGGCACTCCTACGAGCAGTACTTC
cdr3_aa: CASSPPADWHSYEQYF

clone_size: -
d_call: TRBD1
v_call: TRBV28
j_call: TRBJ2-7
cdr3_nt: TGTGCCAGCAGACAGGGGCCCTACGAGCAGTACTTC
cdr3_aa: CASRQGPYEQYF

clone_size: -
d_call: TRBD1
v_call: TRBV10-3
j_call: TRBJ2-4
cdr3_nt: TGTGCCATCAGTTGGGACAGGGAAAACATTCAGTACTTC
cdr3_aa: CAISWDRENIQYF

clone_size: -
d_call: TRBD2
v_call: TRBV6-4
j_call: TRBJ2-2
cdr3_nt: TGTGCCAGCAGTGAACTAGCGGGAGGTGCCGGGGAGCTGTTTTTT
cdr3_aa: CASSELAGGAGELFF

clone_size: -
d_call: TRBD2
v_call: TRBV27
j_call: TRBJ2-3
cdr3_nt: TGTGCCAGCAGTCTGGGCCCCCGGCGGGGGGGTAGGTATACGCAGTATTTT
cdr3_aa: CASSLGPRRGGRYTQYF

clone_size: -
d_call: -
v_call: TRBV5-1
j_call: TRBJ1-6
cdr3_nt: TGCGCCAGCAGCTTGGATTACGGCCTGACCCTCCACTTT
cdr3_aa: CASSLDYGLTLHF

clone_size: -
d_call: -
v_call: TRBV5-4
j_call: TRBJ1-2
cdr3_nt: TGTGCCAGCAGCTCAACAGGGTCCTATGGCTACACCTTC
cdr3_aa: CASSSTGSYGYTF

clone_size: -
d_call: -
v_call: TRBV6-1
j_call: TRBJ2-3
cdr3_nt: TGTGCCGGGCGGCGGACATCCGTAGATACGCAGTATTTT
cdr3_aa: CAGRRTSVDTQYF

clone_size: -
d_call: TRBD1
v_call: TRBV9
j_call: TRBJ2-1
cdr3_nt: TGTGCCAGCAGCGTAGCCTCGACAGGGGGCAGTGAGCAGTTCTTC
cdr3_aa: CASSVASTGGSEQFF

clone_size: -
d_call: -
v_call: TRBV6-1
j_call: TRBJ2-7
cdr3_nt: TGTGCCAGCAGTGTGGCAGGGGTTGGCTACGAGCAGTACTTC
cdr3_aa: CASSVAGVGYEQYF

clone_size: -
d_call: -
v_call: TRBV19
j_call: TRBJ1-3
cdr3_nt: TGTGCCAGTAGCGGACCACAGGGTCGTGGAAACACCATATATTTT
cdr3_aa: CASSGPQGRGNTIYF

clone_size: -
d_call: TRBD2
v_call: TRBV5-4
j_call: TRBJ2-5
cdr3_nt: TGTGCCAGCAGCTCCTATAGCGGGAGGGCCAGTGGAGAGACCCAGTACTTC
cdr3_aa: CASSSYSGRASGETQYF

clone_size: -
d_call: -
v_call: TRBV10-3
j_call: TRBJ1-4
cdr3_nt: TGTGCCATCAGTGACATCCCTCGAGGTGCAACTAATGAAAAACTGTTTTTT
cdr3_aa: CAISDIPRGATNEKLFF

clone_size: -
d_call: -
v_call: TRBV25-1
j_call: TRBJ2-7
cdr3_nt: TGTGCCAGCAGTGAAGGAGGCTCCTACGAGCAGTACTTC
cdr3_aa: CASSEGGSYEQYF

clone_size: -
d_call: TRBD2
v_call: TRBV27
j_call: TRBJ2-7
cdr3_nt: TGTGCCAGCACTCAGAGAGGACTAGCCTCCTACGAGCAGTACTTC
cdr3_aa: CASTQRGLASYEQYF

clone_size: -
d_call: -
v_call: TRBV27
j_call: TRBJ1-4
cdr3_nt: TGTGCCAGCAGCCCCCGGACGGGGAATAATGAAAAACTGTTTTTT
cdr3_aa: CASSPRTGNNEKLFF

clone_size: -
d_call: -
v_call: TRBV28
j_call: TRBJ1-4
cdr3_nt: TGTGCCAGCATTCAGGGTAATGATGAAAAACTGTTTTTT
cdr3_aa: CASIQGNDEKLFF

clone_size: -
d_call: -
v_call: TRBV5-5
j_call: TRBJ2-3
cdr3_nt: TGTGCCAGCAGCTTGTGGGGTCTACTTACGCAGTATTTT
cdr3_aa: CASSLWGLLTQYF

clone_size: -
d_call: -
v_call: TRBV4-1
j_call: TRBJ2-3
cdr3_nt: TGCGCCAGCAGCCAAGATTACGGGTATACGCAGTATTTT
cdr3_aa: CASSQDYGYTQYF

clone_size: once
d_call: -
v_call: TRBV29-1
j_call: TRBJ1-3
cdr3_nt: TGCAGCGTTCAACGGGGGGCTGGAAACACCATATATTTT
cdr3_aa: CSVQRGAGNTIYF

clone_size: -
d_call: -
v_call: TRBV18
j_call: TRBJ2-6
cdr3_nt: TGTGCCAGCTCACCGTCCTTTGGCTCTGGGGCCAACGTCCTGACTTTC
cdr3_aa: CASSPSFGSGANVLTF

clone_size: -
d_call: -
v_call: TRBV6-5
j_call: TRBJ1-2
cdr3_nt: TGTGCCAGCAGTTACCAGGGATTTAACTATGGCTACACCTTC
cdr3_aa: CASSYQGFNYGYTF

clone_size: -
d_call: -
v_call: TRBV7-3
j_call: TRBJ2-1
cdr3_nt: TGTGCCAGCAGCTTAAATGGAGGGTCTGGCAATGAGCAGTTCTTC
cdr3_aa: CASSLNGGSGNEQFF

clone_size: -
d_call: -
v_call: TRBV6-4
j_call: TRBJ2-7
cdr3_nt: TGTGCCAGCAGGAAGGGCCGGACCCCCTACGAGCAGTACTTC
cdr3_aa: CASRKGRTPYEQYF